This record concerns one TCR beta chain sequence. The antigen is unknown. These data are taken from a study of beta chain features in type 1 diabetes. General study points: In every one of the four CD4+ subsets, TCRB CDR3s were moderately but significantly shorter in Type 1 diabetes patients.

TCRB transcripts that were expressed got sequenced, as all of the isolated RNA had been reverse transcribed. Several million reads per sample on average were obtained from naive, central memory and regulatory T cell samples. Method: immunoSEQ multiplex PCR; TCRdb's copy keeps in-frame clones and lacks some. The sample shows about 740,000 clones, 13% of them seen only once. V was shortened by 2 bases and J by 1 base, with 10 bases between the two germline ends. The germline CDR1 and CDR2 sequences are SGHRS and YFSETQ. CDR3 length: 15 amino acids. This sequence was found in a man aged 18 to 30 with type 1 diabetes. Material for sequencing was naive CD4+ T cells from blood. V and J are TRBV5-1 and TRBJ2-1, with a tentative D call TRBD2 (6 bases). DNA of the CDR3: TGCGCCAGCAGCTTCGGCGGGGTTTCCTACAATGAGCAGTTCTTC. Its protein is CASSFGGVSYNEQFF. Filled out from reference TRBV5-1 and TRBJ2-1, the complete variable domain reads KAGVTQTPRYLIKTRGQQVTLSCSPISGHRSVSWYQQTPGQGLQFLFEYFSETQRNKGNFPGRFSGRQFSNSRSEMNVSTLELGDSALYLCASSFGGVSYNEQFFGPGTRLTVL.